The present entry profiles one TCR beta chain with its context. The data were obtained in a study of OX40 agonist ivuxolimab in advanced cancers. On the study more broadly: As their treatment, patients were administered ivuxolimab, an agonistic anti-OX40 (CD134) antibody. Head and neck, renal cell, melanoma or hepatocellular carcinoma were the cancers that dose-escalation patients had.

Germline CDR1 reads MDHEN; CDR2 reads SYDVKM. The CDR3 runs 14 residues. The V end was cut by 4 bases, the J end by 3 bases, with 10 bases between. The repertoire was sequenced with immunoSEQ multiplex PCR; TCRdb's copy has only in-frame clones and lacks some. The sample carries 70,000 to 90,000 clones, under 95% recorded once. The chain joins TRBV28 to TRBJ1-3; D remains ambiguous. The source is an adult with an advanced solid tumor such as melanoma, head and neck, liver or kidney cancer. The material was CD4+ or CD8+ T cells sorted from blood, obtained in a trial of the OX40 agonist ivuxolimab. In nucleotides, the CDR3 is TGTGCCAGCAGTTCCTTCGGCCTTGGAAACACCATATATTTT. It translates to CASSSFGLGNTIYF.